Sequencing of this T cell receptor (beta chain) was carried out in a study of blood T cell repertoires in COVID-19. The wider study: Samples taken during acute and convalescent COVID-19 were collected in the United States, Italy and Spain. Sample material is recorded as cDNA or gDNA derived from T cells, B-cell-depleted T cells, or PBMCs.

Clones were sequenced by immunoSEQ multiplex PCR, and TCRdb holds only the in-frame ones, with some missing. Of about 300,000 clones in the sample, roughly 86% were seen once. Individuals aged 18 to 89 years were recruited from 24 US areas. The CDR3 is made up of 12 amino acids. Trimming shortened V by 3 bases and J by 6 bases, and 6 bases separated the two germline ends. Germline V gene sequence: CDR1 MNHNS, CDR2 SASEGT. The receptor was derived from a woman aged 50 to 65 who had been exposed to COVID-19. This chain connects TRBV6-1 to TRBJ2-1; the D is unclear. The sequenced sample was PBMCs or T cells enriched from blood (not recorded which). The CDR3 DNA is TGTGCCAGCAGTGACACGGGCAATGAGCAGTTCTTC. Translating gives CASSDTGNEQFF.